This T cell receptor (beta chain) was sequenced during a study of OX40 agonist ivuxolimab in advanced cancers. About the study: Ivuxolimab, an agonist antibody against OX40 (CD134), was given to patients. Broader study findings: Relative to CD4+, CD8+ T cells held more expanded clones on average. At doses 0.1 to 3.0 mg/kg, CD4+ and CD8+ clones expanded.

Details on this clone: Its specificity is not known.

V was pared by 3 bases and J by 4 bases, with 7 bases between. This CDR3 contains 12 residues. Germline assignment: CDR1 MNHNY and CDR2 SVGAGI (reference sequence). The table came from immunoSEQ multiplex PCR; TCRdb's copy has only in-frame clones and leaves some out. The sample lists 83,000 or so clones, 85% to 95% occurring once. The source is an adult with an advanced solid tumor such as melanoma, head and neck, liver or kidney cancer. V and J are TRBV6-6 and TRBJ2-7; a possible D gene is TRBD1 (5 bases). This sample comprised CD4+ or CD8+ T cells sorted from blood, obtained in a trial of the OX40 agonist ivuxolimab. The CDR3 bases are TGTGCCAGCAGTTATAGGACATACGAGCAGTACTTC. This sequence encodes CASSYRTYEQYF.